This entry lists 26 T cell receptor beta chains sequenced from one sample in a study of human CD8 memory T cell subsets. Classification as TPEX applied to CCR7+ PD-1+ TIGIT+ early memory CD8+ T cells bearing exhausted-like traits. Scientists made TCR beta libraries using UMI-labeled 5' RACE. From the 5' RACE reads, TCRdb lists one entry per CDR3 protein and no DNA. This repertoire includes about 9,200 distinct CDR3 sequences. The sequenced sample consisted of CD8+ T cells from PBMCs. These receptors originate from a human donor in good health.

This clonotype is identified as medium-sized (0.01 to 0.1%) from frequency. The chain links TRBV9 to TRBJ1-1; TCRdb's D call of TRBD1 is untestable without DNA. CDR1 SGDLS and CDR2 YYNGEE come from the germline V gene. This CDR3 is built from 12 residues. The CDR3 here is CASSVSGGEAFF.

The chain has TRBV27 and TRBJ2-7; with no DNA, the TCRdb D assignment of TRBD1 cannot be verified. CDR3 length: 12 amino acids. From germline, CDR1 is MNHEY and CDR2 SMNVEV (reference sequence). CDR3 residues: CASSRQGYEQYF.

This clonotype is deemed medium-sized by its frequency. The rearrangement links TRBV5-1 to TRBJ2-1; TCRdb proposes TRBD2, but this gene call is untestable without DNA. The CDR3 has 15 residues. Germline-derived CDR1 and CDR2 are SGHRS and YFSETQ. This CDR3 is CASRGTYSVSNEQFF.

This clonotype is deemed medium-sized by its frequency. The chain has TRBV28 and TRBJ1-2; there is no DNA to check the TCRdb D call of TRBD1. Germline values: CDR1 MDHEN, CDR2 SYDVKM. The length of the CDR3 is 14 residues. The CDR3: CASSSPGADQGYTF.

The chain recombines TRBV12-5 with TRBJ1-2; lacking DNA, the TRBD1 call made by TCRdb goes unchecked. The CDR3 length is 13 residues. Germline V gene data show CDR1 as LGHNT and CDR2 as FRNRAP. The CDR3 loop reads CASGPDRDYGYTF.

CDR3 sequence: CASSSGQGLSYEQYF. The V and J genes are TRBV5-1 and TRBJ2-7; TCRdb outputs TRBD1, but without DNA this stays unchecked. There are 15 residues in the CDR3. CDR1 SGHRS and CDR2 YFSETQ come from the germline V gene.

The rearrangement uses TRBV12-3 or TRBV12-4 and TRBJ2-3. The CDR3 runs 18 residues. CDR3 loop: CASSINRISEEGADTQYF.

The genes are TRBV5-4 and TRBJ1-1; absent DNA, TCRdb's TRBD1 call cannot be checked. The germline V gene encodes CDR1 SGHNT and CDR2 YYREEE (reference sequence). CDR3 length: 12 amino acids. CDR3 in amino acids: CASSLETGEAFF.

The chain is built from TRBV7-9 and TRBJ2-7; TCRdb selects TRBD1, and the lack of DNA leaves this call unchecked. The germline V gene encodes CDR1 SEHNR and CDR2 FQNEAQ (reference sequence). This CDR3 comprises 13 residues. The CDR3 spells CASSWDSAYEQYF.

The CDR3 loop reads CASSPSGAGGSYGYTF. The chain uses TRBV3-1 and TRBJ1-2; TCRdb returns TRBD1, unconfirmable since there is no DNA. The CDR3 consists of 16 residues. Per the germline V gene, CDR1 is LGHDT and CDR2 is YNNKEL (reference sequence).

This chain connects TRBV6-5 to TRBJ1-2; without DNA, the TCRdb call of TRBD1 cannot be checked. The CDR3 length is 14 residues. Per the germline V gene, CDR1 is MNHEY and CDR2 is SVGAGI. The CDR3 is CASSPQGGSGGYTF.

CDR3 sequence: CATSEGQRPLDGYTF. The V gene is TRBV24-1, the J gene TRBJ1-2; the TCRdb call, TRBD1, lacks DNA for checking. From germline, CDR1 is KGHDR and CDR2 SFDVKD. The CDR3 runs 15 residues.

The rearrangement joins TRBV3-1 to TRBJ2-3; as DNA is missing, the TRBD2 call by TCRdb cannot be tested. This CDR3 has 16 residues. The germline gives CDR1 LGHDT, CDR2 YNNKEL (reference sequence). Here the CDR3 reads CASSQGSGGRSDTQYF.

The chain couples TRBV5-1 to TRBJ1-2; TCRdb returns TRBD1, unconfirmable since there is no DNA. This CDR3 is built from 15 residues. Germline CDR1 is SGHRS and CDR2 is YFSETQ. The CDR3 here is CASSSPKGGAHGYTF. Together with reference TRBV5-1 and TRBJ1-2, the CDR3 gives the full variable domain: KAGVTQTPRYLIKTRGQQVTLSCSPISGHRSVSWYQQTPGQGLQFLFEYFSETQRNKGNFPGRFSGRQFSNSRSEMNVSTLELGDSALYLCASSSPKGGAHGYTFGSGTRLTVV.

The CDR3 sequence is CASSQRTSGTGELFF. This rearrangement joins TRBV7-2 to TRBJ2-2; as DNA is missing, the TRBD2 call by TCRdb cannot be tested. Germline V gene sequence: CDR1 SGHTA, CDR2 FQGNSA. The CDR3 runs to 15 residues. Looking up the rest from reference TRBV7-2 and TRBJ2-2 gives the full variable domain: GAGVSQSPSNKVTEKGKDVELRCDPISGHTALYWYRQSLGQGLEFLIYFQGNSAPDKSGLPSDRFSAERTGGSVSTLTIQRTQQEDSAVYLCASSQRTSGTGELFFGEGSRLTVL.

CDR3 sequence: CASSLIHRDSYEQYF. The V gene is TRBV12-3 or TRBV12-4, the J gene TRBJ2-7. CDR3 length: 15 residues.

The chain is built from TRBV7-8 and TRBJ2-7; TCRdb's assignment of TRBD1 cannot be checked, as there is no DNA. Germline assignment: CDR1 SGHVS and CDR2 FQNEAQ. This CDR3 has 15 residues. CDR3: CASSPPRDLRYEQYF.

This chain joins TRBV28 and TRBJ2-4; lacking DNA, the TRBD1 call made by TCRdb goes unchecked. Germline V gives CDR1 MDHEN, CDR2 SYDVKM. The CDR3 totals 18 residues. CDR3 amino acids: CASTFSDRSRRAKNIQYF.

The chain uses TRBV9 and TRBJ2-3; the TCRdb D gene call, TRBD1, has no DNA to confirm it. Germline values: CDR1 SGDLS, CDR2 YYNGEE. The CDR3 contains 17 residues. The CDR3 loop reads CASSVQTGERPTDTQYF.

The chain joins TRBV13 to TRBJ1-1; no DNA is available, so the TRBD1 call from TCRdb remains unchecked. This CDR3 region has 15 residues. Germline CDR1 reads PRHDT; CDR2 reads FYEKMQ (reference sequence). CDR3: CASSLDRVVVTEAFF. Full variable domain (rest looked up from reference TRBV13 and TRBJ1-1): AAGVIQSPRHLIKEKRETATLKCYPIPRHDTVYWYQQGPGQDPQFLISFYEKMQSDKGSIPDRFSAQQFSDYHSELNMSSLELGDSALYFCASSLDRVVVTEAFFGQGTRLTVV.

V usage is TRBV7-9 and J usage is TRBJ2-1; without DNA, the TCRdb call of TRBD2 cannot be checked. Germline V lookup: CDR1 SEHNR, CDR2 FQNEAQ (reference sequence). The CDR3 totals 15 residues. CDR3: CASSLVSGGKNEQFF.

The chain links TRBV6-1 to TRBJ1-2; TCRdb reports TRBD1, a call that lacks DNA to check it against. Germline V gene sequence: CDR1 MNHNS, CDR2 SASEGT. There are 17 residues in the CDR3. CDR3 protein: CASSESLDRANVYGYTF.

The rearrangement uses TRBV30 and TRBJ1-1; absent DNA, TCRdb's TRBD1 call cannot be checked. The CDR3 sequence is 14 residues long. Looked up from germline, CDR1 is GTSNPN and CDR2 is SVGIG (reference sequence). The CDR3 is CACPGPMLNTEAFF.

Its frequency marks this clonotype as medium-sized (0.01 to 0.1%). The CDR3 reads CASSSGHTDYEQYF. The V gene is TRBV11-2, the J gene TRBJ2-7. This CDR3 is 14 amino acids long. CDR1 is SGHAT and CDR2 is FQNNGV in the germline V gene.

J is TRBJ2-7 and V is TRBV28. The CDR3 has 14 residues. Germline loops: CDR1 MDHEN, CDR2 SYDVKM. The chain's CDR3 is CATVKSGDFYEQYF.

The chain has TRBV29-1 and TRBJ2-2; the TCRdb call, TRBD2, lacks DNA for checking. The germline V gene encodes CDR1 SQVTM and CDR2 ANQGSEA. The CDR3 extends over 16 amino acids. The CDR3: CSVGALKREGSGELFF.